This TCR beta chain is drawn from a study of blood T cell repertoires in COVID-19. Turning to the study itself: Donors in the United States, Italy and Spain gave samples during acute or convalescent COVID-19. PBMCs, B-cell-depleted T cells, or T cells were the source of the cDNA or gDNA that made up the material.

In the original workflow: Researchers report that nucleated cell counts were estimated from reference gene primer amplification. Assay: immunoSEQ multiplex PCR; the TCRdb copy retains only in-frame clones and omits some. The DNA was the basis for D and trimming; V, J and clone size are from that table. The profile shows around 83,000 clones, just over 85% of them singletons. Unmatched junction bases numbered 5, after V lost 4 bases and J lost 0 bases. Germline loops: CDR1 MNHEY, CDR2 SVGEGT. The CDR3 has 16 residues. The source is a man over 45 with active or convalescent COVID-19. The chain combines TRBV6-2 or TRBV6-3 with TRBJ1-5; 8 nucleotides match TRBD1. The sequenced sample was peripheral blood. The CDR3 reads CASSSGQGYSNQPQHF. In DNA form, the CDR3 reads TGTGCCAGCAGTTCCGGACAGGGATATAGCAATCAGCCCCAGCATTTT.